This TCR beta chain was sequenced for a study of control samples from healthy donors and cancer patients. This clone was seen a single time. TCRdb's copy holds only in-frame clones and misses some; the assay was immunoSEQ multiplex PCR. There are more than 100,000 clones in the sample; 80% to 95% occur only once, and 7.8% lies in the top ten. V was clipped by 2 bases and J by 4 bases, with 13 bases between them. The CDR3 extends over 15 amino acids. Looked up from germline, CDR1 is SGHTA and CDR2 is FQGNSA. The TCR comes from a young woman in good health. Material: blood. This chain joins TRBV7-2 and TRBJ2-3; TRBD2 is a possible D gene (6 bases). The CDR3 DNA sequence: TGTGCCAGCAGCTTATCACGGGGGATGGCAGATACGCAGTATTTT. Its protein is CASSLSRGMADTQYF.